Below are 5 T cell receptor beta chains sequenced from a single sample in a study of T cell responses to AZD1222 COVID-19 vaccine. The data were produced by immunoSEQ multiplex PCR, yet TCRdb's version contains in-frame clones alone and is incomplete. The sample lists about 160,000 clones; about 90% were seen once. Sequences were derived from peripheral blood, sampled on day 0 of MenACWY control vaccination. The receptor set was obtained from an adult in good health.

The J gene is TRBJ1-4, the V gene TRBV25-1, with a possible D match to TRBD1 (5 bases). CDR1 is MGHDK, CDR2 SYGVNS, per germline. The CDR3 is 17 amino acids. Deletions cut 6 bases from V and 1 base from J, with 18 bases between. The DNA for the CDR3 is TGTGCCAGCAGCCCAATTTGGGCAAGGGGAACTAATGAAAAACTGTTTTTT. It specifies CASSPIWARGTNEKLFF.

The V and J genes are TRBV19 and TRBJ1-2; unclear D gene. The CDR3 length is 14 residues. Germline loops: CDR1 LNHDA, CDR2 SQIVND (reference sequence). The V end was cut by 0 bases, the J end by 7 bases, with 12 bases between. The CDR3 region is CASSIDVGASGYTF. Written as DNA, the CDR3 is TGTGCCAGTAGTATAGATGTGGGAGCCTCTGGCTACACCTTC.

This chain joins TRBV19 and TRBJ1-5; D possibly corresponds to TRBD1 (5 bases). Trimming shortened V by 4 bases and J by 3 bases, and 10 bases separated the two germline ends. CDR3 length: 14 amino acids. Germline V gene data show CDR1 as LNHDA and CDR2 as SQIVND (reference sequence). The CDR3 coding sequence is TGTGCCAGTAGTACAGACAGCTACAATCAGCCCCAGCATTTT. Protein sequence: CASSTDSYNQPQHF.

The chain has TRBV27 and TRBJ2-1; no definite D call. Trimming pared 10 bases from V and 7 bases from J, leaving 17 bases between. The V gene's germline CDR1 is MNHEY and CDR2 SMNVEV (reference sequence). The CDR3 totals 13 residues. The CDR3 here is CATQLGAGNEQFF. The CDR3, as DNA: TGTGCCACCCAGCTAGGCGCCGGAAATGAGCAGTTCTTC.

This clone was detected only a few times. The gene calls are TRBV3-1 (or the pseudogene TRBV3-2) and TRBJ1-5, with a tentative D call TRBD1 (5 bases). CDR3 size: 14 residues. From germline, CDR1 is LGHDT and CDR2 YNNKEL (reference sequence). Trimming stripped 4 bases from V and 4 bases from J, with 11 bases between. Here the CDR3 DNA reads TGTGCCAGCAGCCCGAACCCAGGGAATCAGCCCCAGCATTTT. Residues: CASSPNPGNQPQHF.